Below are 25 T cell receptor beta chains sequenced from a single sample in a study of technical replicates of blood from a few donors. The repertoire was sequenced with immunoSEQ multiplex PCR; TCRdb's copy has only in-frame clones and lacks some. Here the sample spans tens of thousands of clones, approximately 95% being singletons. Sequencing input: T cells isolated from PBMCs. The receptors here all came from a human donor in good health.

The chain uses TRBV4-1 and TRBJ2-1; TRBD2 agrees at 9 bases. Germline values: CDR1 MGHRA, CDR2 YSYEKL. This CDR3 region has 15 residues. The V and J ends lost 0 bases and 9 bases, in that order; junction bases with no gene match: 6. Here the CDR3 reads CASSQEAGGLGEQFF. The DNA for the CDR3 is TGCGCCAGCAGCCAAGAGGCGGGAGGGCTCGGTGAGCAGTTCTTC.

The chain carries TRBV19 and TRBJ1-5; D perhaps matches TRBD1 (6 bases). Germline CDR1 is LNHDA and CDR2 is SQIVND (reference sequence). Trimming stripped 5 bases from V and 4 bases from J, with 12 bases between. This CDR3 is built from 14 residues. CDR3 DNA sequence: TGTGCCAGTAGTCCCCGGGACAAAAATCAGCCCCAGCATTTT. Protein sequence: CASSPRDKNQPQHF.

This clone has only one observation. This sequence joins TRBV11-2 and TRBJ2-7, with D possibly matching TRBD2 (6 bases). The V end was cut by 4 bases, the J end by 5 bases, with 21 bases between. The CDR3 contains 16 residues. Per the germline V gene, CDR1 is SGHAT and CDR2 is FQNNGV. The CDR3 is CASSYQMPGEEDEQYF. In DNA form, the CDR3 reads TGTGCCAGCAGCTACCAGATGCCGGGAGAGGAAGACGAGCAGTACTTC.

The gene calls are TRBV7-9 and TRBJ2-2, with 11 bases identical to TRBD2. CDR1 and CDR2 (germline): SEHNR, FQNEAQ (reference sequence). The CDR3 length is 18 residues. After removal of 3 bases from V and 5 bases from J, the junction contained 11 bases not matched to a gene. CDR3 nucleotide sequence: TGTGCCAGCAGCTTGGACGCTAGGGGACTAGCGGCTACCGGGGAGCTGTTTTTT. This sequence encodes CASSLDARGLAATGELFF. The full variable domain, rest sourced from reference TRBV7-9 and TRBJ2-2, is DTGVSQNPRHKITKRGQNVTFRCDPISEHNRLYWYRQTLGQGPEFLTYFQNEAQLEKSRLLSDRFSAERPKGSFSTLEIQRTEQGDSAMYLCASSLDARGLAATGELFFGEGSRLTVL.

This clone was detected once. The chain links TRBV6-1 to TRBJ1-4, with 10 bases aligning to TRBD1. J was trimmed by 7 bases and V by 8 bases; bases with no gene match: 1. The CDR3 has 12 residues. Looked up from germline, CDR1 is MNHNS and CDR2 is SASEGT. The CDR3, as DNA: TGTGCCAGCGGGACAGGGGTTGAAAAACTGTTTTTT. It is translated as CASGTGVEKLFF.

The gene calls are TRBV4-1 and TRBJ2-7; 14 positions match TRBD2. Per the germline V gene, CDR1 is MGHRA and CDR2 is YSYEKL. The length of the CDR3 is 16 residues. J gave up 7 bases and V 3 bases, and 8 bases lay outside the gene matches. The DNA of the CDR3 is TGCGCCAGCAGCCACGACGAGGGACTAGCGGGGGAAGAGCAGTACTTC. Its translation: CASSHDEGLAGEEQYF.

This sequence joins TRBV5-5 and TRBJ2-2, with 10 bases fitting TRBD2. The junction had 6 bases not matched to a gene; V was cut back by 1 base and J by 3 bases. The V gene's germline CDR1 is SGHKS and CDR2 YYEKEE (reference sequence). The CDR3 spans 17 residues. CDR3 bases: TGTGCCAGCAGCTTGCAGGGACTAGCGCTTTACACCGGGGAGCTGTTTTTT. It translates to CASSLQGLALYTGELFF. Full variable domain (remainder filled in from reference TRBV5-5 and TRBJ2-2): DAGVTQSPTHLIKTRGQQVTLRCSPISGHKSVSWYQQVLGQGPQFIFQYYEKEERGRGNFPDRFSARQFPNYSSELNVNALLLGDSALYLCASSLQGLALYTGELFFGEGSRLTVL.

The chain recombines TRBV4-1 with TRBJ2-1, with 11 positions matching TRBD2. Germline CDR1 MGHRA, CDR2 YSYEKL. This CDR3 has 16 amino acids. Trimming removed 3 bases from V and 12 bases from J; junction bases left unmatched: 13. The CDR3 region has the DNA TGCGCCAGCAGCCACCCGGGGACTAGCGGAGGGGGGGGGCAGTTCTTC. The encoded protein is CASSHPGTSGGGGQFF.

DNA of the CDR3: TGTGCCAGCAGTGACGGGGAGTTGGGCTACACCTTC. Residues: CASSDGELGYTF. The chain is built from TRBV6-4 and TRBJ1-2, with D unclear. Germline CDR1 and CDR2: MRHNA and SNTAGT. Trimming stripped 2 bases from V and 8 bases from J, with 9 bases between. The CDR3 runs 12 residues.

The V call is TRBV5-1, the J call TRBJ2-7; D is undetermined. Per germline, CDR1 SGHRS and CDR2 YFSETQ. The CDR3 length is 13 residues. V gave up 4 bases and J gave up 4 bases, with 12 bases separating them. CDR3 in amino acids: CASSPGAFYEQYF. The CDR3 DNA follows: TGCGCCAGCAGCCCTGGAGCTTTTTACGAGCAGTACTTC. The whole variable domain, filled in from reference TRBV5-1 and TRBJ2-7, reads KAGVTQTPRYLIKTRGQQVTLSCSPISGHRSVSWYQQTPGQGLQFLFEYFSETQRNKGNFPGRFSGRQFSNSRSEMNVSTLELGDSALYLCASSPGAFYEQYFGPGTRLTVT.

The gene calls are TRBV27 and TRBJ1-2; D remains ambiguous. Trimming removed 5 bases at V and 4 bases at J, with 11 bases between. Per germline, CDR1 MNHEY and CDR2 SMNVEV (reference sequence). The CDR3 length is 13 residues. The CDR3 DNA sequence: TGTGCCAGCAGTCGCGCGAGCGGCTATGGCTACACCTTC. Encoded protein: CASSRASGYGYTF.

The CDR3 sequence: CASKDRASLTDTQYF. In DNA form, the CDR3 reads TGTGCCAGCAAGGATAGAGCTAGTCTCACAGATACGCAGTATTTT. The V gene is TRBV2, the J gene TRBJ2-3; D is undetermined. CDR3 length equals 15 residues. Germline V gene sequence: CDR1 SNHLY, CDR2 FYNNEI. The V end lost 7 bases, the J end lost 2 bases, and 16 bases lay between the germline ends. Supplemented by reference TRBV2 and TRBJ2-3, the full variable domain reads EPEVTQTPSHQVTQMGQEVILRCVPISNHLYFYWYRQILGQKVEFLVSFYNNEISEKSEIFDDQFSVERPDGSNFTLKIRSTKLEDSAMYFCASKDRASLTDTQYFGPGTRLTVL.

V is TRBV6-5 and J is TRBJ2-1; maybe TRBD2 (5 bases). This CDR3 comprises 14 residues. With 5 bases removed from V and 9 bases from J, the gap between germline ends came to 17 bases. The germline gives CDR1 MNHEY, CDR2 SVGAGI. The CDR3 loop is CASSVQEGTSEQFF. The CDR3 DNA follows: TGTGCCAGCAGTGTTCAAGAGGGTACGAGTGAGCAGTTCTTC.

This chain uses TRBV27 with TRBJ1-1, with D possibly being TRBD1 (5 bases). The CDR3 has 14 residues. Germline values: CDR1 MNHEY, CDR2 SMNVEV (reference sequence). V dropped 6 bases and J dropped 0 bases, with 11 bases sitting between them. The CDR3 region has the DNA TGTGCCAGCAGCATAGACAGATTGAACACTGAAGCTTTCTTT. Translated: CASSIDRLNTEAFF.

This chain joins TRBV7-3 and TRBJ2-3, with D possibly being TRBD2 (6 bases). V dropped 3 bases and J dropped 2 bases, with 12 bases sitting between them. The CDR3 totals 15 residues. From germline, CDR1 is SGHTA and CDR2 FQGTGA. CDR3 amino acids: CASSFSGGLTDTQYF. CDR3 coding DNA: TGTGCCAGCAGCTTTAGCGGAGGTCTCACAGATACGCAGTATTTT.

The chain employs TRBV7-3 and TRBJ2-7, with TRBD1 matching over 10 bases. Germline loops: CDR1 SGHTA, CDR2 FQGTGA. J gave up 5 bases and V 5 bases, and 12 bases lay outside the gene matches. The CDR3 spans 16 residues. CDR3 bases: TGTGCCAGCAGCCCGGGGACAGGGGACTTTGGTGACGAGCAGTACTTC. Its protein product is CASSPGTGDFGDEQYF.

V is TRBV5-1 and J is TRBJ2-7; 13 nucleotides align to TRBD2. V shed 7 bases, J shed 3 bases, and the junction held 13 bases outside the gene matches. Germline values: CDR1 SGHRS, CDR2 YFSETQ. This CDR3 has 17 residues. The DNA of the CDR3 is TGCGCCAGCTCTAGGACTAGCGGGAGTATTAAGGGCTACGAGCAGTACTTC. This codes for CASSRTSGSIKGYEQYF.

The chain recombines TRBV13 with TRBJ2-5, with D perhaps matching TRBD2 (6 bases). V lost 5 bases to trimming and J lost 1 base, with 11 bases between them. Per germline, CDR1 PRHDT and CDR2 FYEKMQ (reference sequence). This CDR3 has 14 amino acids. CDR3 protein: CASSGGVPQETQYF. CDR3 in DNA: TGTGCCAGCAGCGGAGGGGTACCCCAAGAGACCCAGTACTTC.

This chain uses TRBV5-1 with TRBJ2-1; 11 bases are a match to TRBD2. With V trimmed by 1 base and J by 5 bases, 8 bases remained unmatched. The CDR3 runs 17 residues. From germline, CDR1 is SGHRS and CDR2 YFSETQ. The CDR3 loop reads CASSLNTLAGGNNEQFF. As DNA, the CDR3 is TGCGCCAGCAGCTTGAATACGTTAGCGGGGGGGAACAATGAGCAGTTCTTC.

The rearrangement joins TRBV5-1 to TRBJ1-1, with D possibly TRBD1 on 5 matching bases. Germline CDR1 and CDR2: SGHRS and YFSETQ. This CDR3 has 14 amino acids. Trimming stripped 1 base from V and 3 bases from J, with 10 bases between. For the CDR3, the DNA is TGCGCCAGCAGCTTGTCACGCAGGGACACTGAAGCTTTCTTT. Translated, it gives CASSLSRRDTEAFF.

V gene TRBV6-5 combines with J gene TRBJ2-7; 11 positions match TRBD1. Germline trimming cut 2 bases from V and 3 bases from J; bases unmatched to any gene: 3. The CDR3 contains 15 residues. CDR1 and CDR2 from the germline V gene are MNHEY and SVGAGI. This chain's CDR3 is CASSYAGTGGYEQYF. CDR3 bases: TGTGCCAGCAGTTACGCCGGGACAGGGGGCTACGAGCAGTACTTC.

The chain is built from TRBV29-1 and TRBJ2-5; 7 bases line up with TRBD1. With V trimmed by 6 bases and J by 5 bases, 6 bases remained unmatched. The CDR3 covers 12 residues. Germline CDR1 is SQVTM and CDR2 is ANQGSEA. This CDR3 is CSVVQGWETQYF. In DNA form, the CDR3 reads TGCAGCGTCGTACAGGGGTGGGAGACCCAGTACTTC. The variable domain in full, with the rest retrieved from reference TRBV29-1 and TRBJ2-5, is SAVISQKPSRDICQRGTSLTIQCQVDSQVTMMFWYRQQPGQSLTLIATANQGSEATYESGFVIDKFPISRPNLTFSTLTVSNMSPEDSSIYLCSVVQGWETQYFGPGTRLLVL.

Only one count was recorded for this clone. The genes are TRBV9 and TRBJ2-1; 14 bases match TRBD2. The CDR3 runs 18 residues. Germline loops: CDR1 SGDLS, CDR2 YYNGEE. After removal of 1 base from V and 4 bases from J, the junction contained 7 bases not matched to a gene. DNA of the CDR3: TGTGCCAGCAGCGTATACGGGACTAGCGGGAGTAGATACAATGAGCAGTTCTTC. Translation: CASSVYGTSGSRYNEQFF.

V usage is TRBV2 and J usage is TRBJ2-7; 9 nucleotides line up with TRBD2. The CDR3 loop spans 14 amino acids. With 8 bases clipped from V and 4 bases from J, the junction kept 9 bases outside the gene matches. Germline V CDR1 and CDR2: SNHLY, FYNNEI. The CDR3: CASSQTSGPYEQYF. The CDR3 nucleotides read TGTGCCAGCTCTCAGACTAGCGGCCCTTACGAGCAGTACTTC. Complete variable domain (other parts from reference TRBV2 and TRBJ2-7): EPEVTQTPSHQVTQMGQEVILRCVPISNHLYFYWYRQILGQKVEFLVSFYNNEISEKSEIFDDQFSVERPDGSNFTLKIRSTKLEDSAMYFCASSQTSGPYEQYFGPGTRLTVT.

The chain couples TRBV29-1 to TRBJ2-1, with 7 bases that match TRBD2. Germline trimming cut 1 base from V and 4 bases from J; bases unmatched to any gene: 7. This CDR3 comprises 15 residues. Germline V gene sequence: CDR1 SQVTM, CDR2 ANQGSEA. CDR3 amino acids: CSVEGLREVYNEQFF. As DNA, the CDR3 is TGCAGCGTTGAAGGGCTCCGGGAGGTTTACAATGAGCAGTTCTTC.